This entry describes one TCR beta chain. Its specificity is not known. Noted time point: week 11, during vaccination. A single vaccine dose contained 300 ug of mutant IDH1 20-mer peptide, and topical imiquimod was used with it. Every donor had a new WHO grade 3 or 4 astrocytoma that was IDH1-mutant, with loss of nuclear ATRX. These data are taken from a study of a mutant IDH1 vaccine in newly diagnosed glioma. Deletions cut 0 bases from V and 4 bases from J, with 6 bases between. CDR1 is SGHDN, CDR2 FVKESK, per germline. The CDR3 consists of 13 residues. The repertoire was sequenced with immunoSEQ multiplex PCR; TCRdb's copy has only in-frame clones and lacks some. Of 38,000 or so clones in the sample, about 80% were seen once.

The chain is built from TRBV14 and TRBJ2-5; D gene uncertain. Sequencing was performed on peripheral blood mononuclear cells (PBMCs), taken from a glioma patient whose treatment included an IDH1 peptide vaccine. This sequence was found in a woman aged 25 to 45 with glioma. Some clones in this sample may be carry-over from other donors' samples. The CDR3 DNA reads as TGTGCCAGCAGCCAAGACCCTAGAGAGACCCAGTACTTC. This sequence encodes CASSQDPRETQYF.